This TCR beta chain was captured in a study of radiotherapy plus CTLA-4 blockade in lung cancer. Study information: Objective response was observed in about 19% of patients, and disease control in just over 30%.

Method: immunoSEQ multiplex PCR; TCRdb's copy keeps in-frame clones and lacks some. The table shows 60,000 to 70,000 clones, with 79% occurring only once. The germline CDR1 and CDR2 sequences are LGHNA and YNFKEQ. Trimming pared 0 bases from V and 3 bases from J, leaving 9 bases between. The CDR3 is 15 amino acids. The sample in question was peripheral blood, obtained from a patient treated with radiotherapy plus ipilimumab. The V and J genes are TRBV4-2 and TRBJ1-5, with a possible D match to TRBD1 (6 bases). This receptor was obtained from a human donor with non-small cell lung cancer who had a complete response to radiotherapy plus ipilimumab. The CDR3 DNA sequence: TGTGCCAGCAGCCAAGAGGGACACTCCAATCAGCCCCAGCATTTT. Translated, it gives CASSQEGHSNQPQHF.